The 18 T cell receptor beta chains presented below share a single source sample, sequenced in a study of T cell changes during pregnancy in multiple sclerosis. TCRdb's table, derived via immunoSEQ multiplex PCR, lists solely in-frame clones and lacks some. The sample lists about 120,000 clones; around nine tenths were seen once. Sequencing used peripheral blood, obtained in the third trimester of pregnancy. The receptors were gathered from a female donor with multiple sclerosis, enrolled in a pregnancy study.

This chain uses TRBV6-5 with TRBJ2-1, with D possibly matching TRBD2 (5 bases). Germline CDR1 is MNHEY and CDR2 is SVGAGI. Trimming removed 8 bases at V and 6 bases at J, with 17 bases between. The length of the CDR3 is 14 residues. The CDR3 coding sequence is TGTGCCAGCGCTCAGAGAGGGATTTTCAATGAGCAGTTCTTC. As protein: CASAQRGIFNEQFF.

This chain connects TRBV5-6 to TRBJ2-2; possibly TRBD1 for D (6 bases). Germline V gives CDR1 SGHDT, CDR2 YYEEEE. The germline V and J ends were trimmed by 3 bases and 8 bases, with 11 bases remaining between them. This CDR3 is built from 13 residues. CDR3 coding DNA: TGTGCCAGCAGCTCGACCGACAGGGGGGAGCTGTTTTTT. It codes for CASSSTDRGELFF.

The chain has TRBV30 and TRBJ2-2; unclear D gene. The CDR3 length is 14 residues. Germline V gene data show CDR1 as GTSNPN and CDR2 as SVGIG (reference sequence). Trimming removed 0 bases from V and 1 base from J, with 6 bases in between. CDR3 sequence: CAWSVSRNTGELFF. For the CDR3, the DNA is TGTGCCTGGAGTGTTTCTAGGAACACCGGGGAGCTGTTTTTT.

The chain links TRBV5-1 to TRBJ1-2, with 9 positions matching TRBD1. CDR3 size: 16 residues. Germline V gene data show CDR1 as SGHRS and CDR2 as YFSETQ. V shed 4 bases, J shed 0 bases, and the junction held 7 bases outside the gene matches. CDR3 sequence reads: CASSPRDREANYGYTF. CDR3 nucleotide sequence: TGCGCCAGCAGCCCCCGGGACAGGGAAGCTAACTATGGCTACACCTTC. Supplemented by reference TRBV5-1 and TRBJ1-2, the full variable domain reads KAGVTQTPRYLIKTRGQQVTLSCSPISGHRSVSWYQQTPGQGLQFLFEYFSETQRNKGNFPGRFSGRQFSNSRSEMNVSTLELGDSALYLCASSPRDREANYGYTFGSGTRLTVV.

The chain links TRBV28 to TRBJ1-2, with 9 bases aligning to TRBD1. Losses at the gene ends were 2 bases for V and 4 bases for J; bases not matched to a gene: 5. The CDR3 extends over 15 amino acids. Germline lookup yields CDR1 MDHEN and CDR2 SYDVKM. In DNA form, the CDR3 reads TGTGCCAGCAGTTTAGGGGGACAGGGCCCCTATGGCTACACCTTC. Protein sequence: CASSLGGQGPYGYTF.

J is TRBJ1-2 and V is TRBV2; a weak D match, TRBD1 (5 bases). This CDR3 has 14 amino acids. V was shortened by 6 bases and J by 8 bases, with 19 bases between the two germline ends. Germline loops: CDR1 SNHLY, CDR2 FYNNEI. The DNA of the CDR3 is TGTGCCAGCAGCGCAGACAGTATCTCTATGGGCTACACCTTC. It specifies CASSADSISMGYTF.

This clone was found once. The rearrangement links TRBV28 to TRBJ1-1, with unresolved D. The CDR3 covers 16 residues. Germline CDR1 and CDR2: MDHEN and SYDVKM. V lost 3 bases, J lost 1 base, and 15 bases lay in between. The DNA of the CDR3 is TGTGCCAGCAGTTTTTCATCCAGACGGAGGAACACTGAAGCTTTCTTT. It yields the protein CASSFSSRRRNTEAFF.

The chain links TRBV28 to TRBJ2-7; perhaps TRBD2 as D (5 bases). V was shortened by 1 base and J by 0 bases, with 13 bases between the two germline ends. The CDR3 loop spans 16 amino acids. In germline, CDR1 is MDHEN, CDR2 SYDVKM. CDR3 amino acids: CASSLFPGISSYEQYF. CDR3 DNA sequence: TGTGCCAGCAGTTTATTTCCGGGGATTAGCTCCTACGAGCAGTACTTC.

V gene TRBV28 combines with J gene TRBJ1-1; D perhaps matches TRBD1 (5 bases). The CDR3 runs to 15 residues. V lost 2 bases and J lost 5, with 15 bases in between. CDR1 and CDR2 (germline): MDHEN, SYDVKM. In DNA form, the CDR3 reads TGTGCCAGCAGTTTAGGGCAGGGCATAGGGACTGAAGCTTTCTTT. This codes for CASSLGQGIGTEAFF. The whole variable domain, remainder taken from reference TRBV28 and TRBJ1-1, is DVKVTQSSRYLVKRTGEKVFLECVQDMDHENMFWYRQDPGLGLRLIYFSYDVKMKEKGDIPEGYSVSREKKERFSLILESASTNQTSMYLCASSLGQGIGTEAFFGQGTRLTVV.

The chain uses TRBV29-1 and TRBJ1-2, with D perhaps TRBD1 (6 bases). CDR3 size: 14 residues. Germline loops: CDR1 SQVTM, CDR2 ANQGSEA. V lost 6 bases, J lost 0 bases, and 14 bases lay in between. CDR3 coding DNA: TGCAGCGTGGCGCTCAGGGGCCCTAACTATGGCTACACCTTC. Encoded protein: CSVALRGPNYGYTF.

This clone occurred once. The V and J genes are TRBV27 and TRBJ2-7; D uncertain. The CDR3 covers 12 residues. V lost 2 bases, J lost 5 bases, and 7 bases lay in between. CDR1 MNHEY and CDR2 SMNVEV come from the germline V gene (reference sequence). The CDR3 nucleotides are TGTGCCAGCAGTTTACTGGCCGACGAGCAGTACTTC. Its translation: CASSLLADEQYF.

This chain links TRBV29-1 with TRBJ2-5; 9 bases fit TRBD1. V was clipped by 2 bases and J by 4 bases; unmatched bases: 11. The CDR3 loop spans 16 amino acids. The V gene's germline CDR1 is SQVTM and CDR2 ANQGSEA. CDR3 DNA: TGCAGCGTTGAAACTGGACAGGGGCCCCTAGGAGAGACCCAGTACTTC. Amino acid sequence: CSVETGQGPLGETQYF.

The chain employs TRBV5-6 and TRBJ2-7; D is uncertain. CDR1 SGHDT and CDR2 YYEEEE come from the germline V gene. Trimming cost V 0 bases and J 2 bases, with 9 bases left between them. The CDR3 extends over 14 amino acids. The CDR3 is CASSLDPIAYEQYF. The CDR3 DNA is TGTGCCAGCAGCTTGGACCCCATAGCCTACGAGCAGTACTTC. The whole variable domain, remainder taken from reference TRBV5-6 and TRBJ2-7, is DAGVTQSPTHLIKTRGQQVTLRCSPKSGHDTVSWYQQALGQGPQFIFQYYEEEERQRGNFPDRFSGHQFPNYSSELNVNALLLGDSALYLCASSLDPIAYEQYFGPGTRLTVT.

The chain has TRBV19 and TRBJ2-2; D ambiguous. Per the germline V gene, CDR1 is LNHDA and CDR2 is SQIVND (reference sequence). This CDR3 comprises 11 residues. Trimming cost V 5 bases and J 7 bases, with 5 bases left between them. CDR3 coding DNA: TGTGCCAGTAGTTCGGTCGGGGAGCTGTTTTTT. Its protein product is CASSSVGELFF.

The rearrangement joins TRBV27 to TRBJ2-7, with 9 bases aligning to TRBD1. Germline lookup yields CDR1 MNHEY and CDR2 SMNVEV (reference sequence). The CDR3 is 14 residues long. The trim removed 5 bases at V and 2 bases at J, leaving 4 bases unmatched. In DNA form, the CDR3 reads TGTGCCAGCAGTCCAGGGACAGGGCCCTACGAGCAGTACTTC. This encodes CASSPGTGPYEQYF.

The chain links TRBV28 to TRBJ1-1; D unresolved. This CDR3 contains 17 residues. V lost 2 bases and J lost 0, with 16 bases in between. In germline, CDR1 is MDHEN, CDR2 SYDVKM. The CDR3 sequence is CASSLMSGPPVNTEAFF. The DNA of the CDR3 is TGTGCCAGCAGTTTAATGAGCGGGCCCCCGGTGAACACTGAAGCTTTCTTT.

The rearrangement uses TRBV5-1 and TRBJ2-2, with 11 bases fitting TRBD1. J lost 0 bases, V lost 3 bases, and 4 bases had no gene match. CDR1 and CDR2 from the germline V gene are SGHRS and YFSETQ. The CDR3 totals 17 residues. CDR3 nucleotides: TGCGCCAGCAGCTGGGGGGGACAGGGGGCGAACACCGGGGAGCTGTTTTTT. Protein sequence: CASSWGGQGANTGELFF.

The rearrangement links TRBV30 to TRBJ1-1; weak D call: TRBD1 (5 bases). Between the trimmed V and J ends, which lost 3 bases and 3 bases, there was a span of 11 bases. Germline V gene data show CDR1 as GTSNPN and CDR2 as SVGIG (reference sequence). This CDR3 has 13 amino acids. Here the CDR3 reads CAWRGRDDTEAFF. The CDR3 DNA is TGTGCCTGGAGGGGGCGGGACGACACTGAAGCTTTCTTT.